Sequencing of this TCR beta chain was carried out in a study of T and B cells in COVID-19 patients. As for the study in general: Recovered patients mostly had mild to moderate COVID-19 managed as outpatients.

Each TRB amplification used roughly 220-550 ng of genomic DNA from blood. Multiplex PCR with BIOMED2 TRB-A/B primer pools amplified TRB rearrangements. TCRdb processed the multiplex PCR reads anew with MiXCR; each CDR3 protein has one entry. The sample holds approximately 6,600 distinct CDR3 sequences, about 26% seen once. In its sample, this clonotype is medium-sized. Its antigen is unknown. Study findings and constraints: Symptomatic-phase blood samples from mildly ill patients and early samples from severe cases were scarce. Active COVID-19 showed highly clonal TRB repertoires; recovery showed diversity and richness above healthy donors.

The germline gives CDR1 SGHKS, CDR2 YYEKEE (reference sequence). This CDR3 has 14 residues. Deletions cut 2 bases from V and 11 bases from J, with 17 bases between. J is TRBJ2-1 and V is TRBV5-5, with D uncertain. Sequences were obtained from blood. The TCR comes from a human donor with active COVID-19. CDR3: CASSFGPQAGKQFF. In DNA, the CDR3 is TGTGCCAGCAGCTTCGGACCGCAAGCCGGAAAGCAGTTCTTC.